Sequencing of this T cell receptor (beta chain) was carried out in a study of T-cell memory formation after mild COVID-19. Study observations and caveats: Whether day 37 second-wave clones are SARS-CoV-2-specific was not confirmed. Cross-reactive memory apparently joined, as some responding clones appeared in pre-infection memory. Mainly CM and EM harbored the contracting CD4+ clones; mainly EMRA harbored the CD8+ ones.

About this clonotype itself: What it recognizes is unknown.

TCRdb passed the 5' RACE reads through MiXCR, listing each CDR3 protein once. The table lists around 320,000 distinct CDR3 sequences, approximately 20% of them singletons. The germline gives CDR1 WNHNN, CDR2 SYGVQD (reference sequence). Trimming took 8 bases from V and 5 from J, leaving 25 bases between them. The CDR3 runs to 16 residues. Specimen: PBMCs or a T cell subset sorted from them (not recorded which). The source of this sequence is a man between 18 and 35 years old who had mild COVID-19 (a few samples of this study predate the infection). Cell type and time point are not known. The rearrangement links TRBV10-1 to TRBJ2-7; D gene uncertain. The CDR3 is CASRTMDDDLMDEQYF. CDR3 DNA: TGCGCCAGCCGCACCATGGATGACGATCTAATGGACGAGCAGTACTTC.